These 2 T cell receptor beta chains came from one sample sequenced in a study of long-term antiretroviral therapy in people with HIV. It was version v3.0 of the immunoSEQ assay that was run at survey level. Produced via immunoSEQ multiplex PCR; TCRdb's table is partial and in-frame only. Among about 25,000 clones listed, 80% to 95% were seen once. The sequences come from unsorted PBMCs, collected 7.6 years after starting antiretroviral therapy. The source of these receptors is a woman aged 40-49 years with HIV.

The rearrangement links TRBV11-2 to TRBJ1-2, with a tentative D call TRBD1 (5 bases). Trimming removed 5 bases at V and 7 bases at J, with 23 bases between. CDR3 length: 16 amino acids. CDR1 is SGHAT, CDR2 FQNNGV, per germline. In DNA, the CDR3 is TGTGCCAGCAGCCCTGGACGGGGCCAGTATTCGGTTGGCTACACCTTC. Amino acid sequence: CASSPGRGQYSVGYTF.

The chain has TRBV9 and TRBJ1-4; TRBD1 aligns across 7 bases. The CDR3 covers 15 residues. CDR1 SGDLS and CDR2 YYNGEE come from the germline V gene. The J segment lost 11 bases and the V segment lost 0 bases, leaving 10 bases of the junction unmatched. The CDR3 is CASSVGPGGVGKLFF. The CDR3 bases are TGTGCCAGCAGCGTAGGTCCAGGGGGAGTTGGGAAACTGTTTTTT.